The 10 T cell receptor beta chains below come from one sample, sequenced in a study of blood T cell repertoires in COVID-19 (dated by TCRdb to the early 2020s). Library construction relied on the immunoSEQ multiplex PCR assay. The source is immuneACCESS, and TCRdb retained only in-frame sequences with V and J called. Part of the clones is not carried over; for the studies checked, unresolved V genes explain less than half of this, and the remainder is unexplained. This sample has approximately 68,000 clones in its table, and about 80% of those were observed once. The top ten hold about 19% of the sample. Input material: peripheral blood. The receptors derive from a human donor in a cohort sampled during active COVID-19.

V usage is TRBV5-8 and J usage is TRBJ2-7, with 7 bases identical to TRBD1. The CDR3 spans 14 residues. The ends lost 2 bases at V and 1 base at J; junction bases unmatched: 3. Per germline, CDR1 SGHTS and CDR2 YDEGEE. CDR3 sequence (DNA): TGTGCCAGCAGCTTCACAGGGGCGTCCTACGAGCAGTACTTC. Its translation: CASSFTGASYEQYF. The whole variable domain, filled in from reference TRBV5-8 and TRBJ2-7, reads EAGVTQSPTHLIKTRGQQATLRCSPISGHTSVYWYQQALGLGLQFLLWYDEGEERNRGNFPPRFSGRQFPNYSSELNVNALELEDSALYLCASSFTGASYEQYFGPGTRLTVT.

The chain uses TRBV6-5 and TRBJ2-7, with D maybe TRBD1 (5 bases). Trimming cost V 6 bases and J 3 bases, with 15 bases left between them. The CDR3 loop spans 14 amino acids. Germline CDR1 MNHEY, CDR2 SVGAGI. CDR3 sequence reads: CASSPQGLGYEQYF. The CDR3, as DNA: TGTGCCAGCAGCCCCCAGGGATTGGGCTACGAGCAGTACTTC.

This chain uses TRBV6-5 with TRBJ1-6; weak D call: TRBD1 (6 bases). The CDR3 consists of 14 residues. CDR1 is MNHEY, CDR2 SVGAGI, per germline. Trimming removed 6 bases at V and 8 bases at J, with 14 bases between. The CDR3 DNA follows: TGTGCCAGCAGCCGGGACACCATTTATTCACCCCTCCACTTT. It translates to CASSRDTIYSPLHF.

This rearrangement joins TRBV6-2 or TRBV6-3 to TRBJ2-3; 13 nucleotides line up with TRBD2. After removal of 0 bases from V and 5 bases from J, the junction contained 5 bases not matched to a gene. This CDR3 is 17 amino acids long. The germline CDR1 and CDR2 sequences are MNHEY and SVGEGT. The CDR3 reads CASSYSLAGGPGDTQYF. The CDR3 DNA reads as TGTGCCAGCAGTTACTCACTAGCGGGGGGGCCGGGAGATACGCAGTATTTT.

The CDR3 DNA sequence: TGCGCCGCTGAGCAAAACTATGGCTACACCTTC. Protein sequence: CAAEQNYGYTF. The J gene is TRBJ1-2, the V gene TRBV4-1; D gene uncertain. In germline, CDR1 is MGHRA, CDR2 YSYEKL. Trimming left V 11 bases short and J 2 bases short, with 9 bases between. The CDR3 has 11 amino acids.

J is TRBJ2-2 and V is TRBV5-1; D possibly corresponds to TRBD2 (6 bases). This CDR3 spans 16 amino acids. Germline lookup yields CDR1 SGHRS and CDR2 YFSETQ. Between the trimmed V and J ends, which lost 0 bases and 3 bases, there was a span of 12 bases. The CDR3 is CASSLVGGLYTGELFF. DNA for the CDR3: TGCGCCAGCAGCTTGGTGGGGGGTTTGTACACCGGGGAGCTGTTTTTT. Full variable domain (missing parts from reference TRBV5-1 and TRBJ2-2): KAGVTQTPRYLIKTRGQQVTLSCSPISGHRSVSWYQQTPGQGLQFLFEYFSETQRNKGNFPGRFSGRQFSNSRSEMNVSTLELGDSALYLCASSLVGGLYTGELFFGEGSRLTVL.

A few counts support this clone. The V gene is TRBV7-9, the J gene TRBJ2-6; perhaps TRBD2 as D (7 bases). V lost 5 bases and J 10 bases, leaving 15 bases between the germline ends. Germline V lookup: CDR1 SEHNR, CDR2 FQNEAQ (reference sequence). This CDR3 has 14 amino acids. This CDR3 is CASSPGGGGNVLTF. CDR3 sequence (DNA): TGTGCCAGCAGCCCAGGAGGGGGAGGGAACGTCCTGACTTTC.

The V and J genes are TRBV19 and TRBJ2-3; TRBD2 agrees at 7 bases. The CDR3 has 15 amino acids. V shed 4 bases, J shed 4 bases, and the junction held 8 bases outside the gene matches. The germline V gene encodes CDR1 LNHDA and CDR2 SQIVND (reference sequence). The DNA of the CDR3 is TGTGCCAGTAGTAGGTCTAGCGGTTCTCCAGATACGCAGTATTTT. This encodes CASSRSSGSPDTQYF.

This chain links TRBV5-1 with TRBJ2-2, with a possible D match to TRBD1 (6 bases). Trimming stripped 9 bases from V and 5 bases from J, with 20 bases between. This CDR3 is built from 15 residues. Germline lookup yields CDR1 SGHRS and CDR2 YFSETQ. CDR3 DNA: TGCGCCACTAAGCGTCGGACAGCTCAAACCGGGGAGCTGTTTTTT. Protein sequence: CATKRRTAQTGELFF.

The chain is built from TRBV4-1 and TRBJ1-1; maybe TRBD1 (5 bases). V shed 3 bases and J shed 8 bases, with 16 bases lying between them. The germline CDR1 and CDR2 sequences are MGHRA and YSYEKL. The CDR3 is 14 amino acids. The CDR3 loop reads CASSQRATGEEAFF. The CDR3 nucleotides are TGCGCCAGCAGCCAGAGGGCAACGGGGGAGGAAGCTTTCTTT.